This T cell receptor (beta chain) was obtained from a study of T cell responses to AZD1222 COVID-19 vaccine. Study findings and constraints: Only after the peak T cell response were repertoires sampled.

Sequencing was performed with immunoSEQ multiplex PCR; in TCRdb, only in-frame clones are kept and a portion is missing. This table holds fewer than 150,000 clones, about nine tenths found once. Comment on this clone: Its antigen is undetermined.

This CDR3 is built from 16 residues. After removal of 4 bases from V and 3 bases from J, the junction contained 7 bases not matched to a gene. CDR1 is SGHTS, CDR2 YDEGEE, per germline. The source is an adult in good health. This chain uses TRBV5-8 with TRBJ1-5; TRBD1 matches 10 bases. Here the sequenced sample was peripheral blood, taken on day 0 of AZD1222 vaccination. The CDR3 DNA is TGTGCCAGCAGCCGAGGGACAGGGGCGGCCAATCAGCCCCAGCATTTT. Its translation is CASSRGTGAANQPQHF.